This entry describes one T cell receptor (beta chain). No antigen is known for it. The germline V gene has CDR1 SGHTA and CDR2 FQGNSA. Trimming pared 3 bases from V and 6 bases from J, leaving 9 bases between. There are 13 residues in the CDR3. Via the markers CD45RO/CCR7/CD25/CD127/CD95/CD27, stem cell-like memory, regulatory, central memory and naive CD4+ cells were sorted. The data originate from a study of beta chain features in type 1 diabetes. Findings and caveats of the study: A possible short-template PCR bias applies equally to patients and controls. All four CD4+ subsets of Type 1 diabetes patients contained TCRB CDR3s that were moderately but significantly shorter.

Sequenced material consisted of expressed TCRB transcripts (all of the isolated RNA was reverse transcribed). This table comes from immunoSEQ multiplex PCR, and its TCRdb copy is limited to in-frame clones, with some not included. The table records under 200,000 clones, roughly 8% of them present only once. The chain has TRBV7-2 and TRBJ1-3; D unresolved. This sequence was found in a woman between 18 and 29 years old with type 1 diabetes. Sequencing was performed on central memory CD4+ T cells from blood. The CDR3 DNA reads as TGTGCCAGCAGCTTTGATGAGGAAAACACCATATATTTT. Its translation is CASSFDEENTIYF. Looking up the rest from reference TRBV7-2 and TRBJ1-3 gives the full variable domain: GAGVSQSPSNKVTEKGKDVELRCDPISGHTALYWYRQSLGQGLEFLIYFQGNSAPDKSGLPSDRFSAERTGGSVSTLTIQRTQQEDSAVYLCASSFDEENTIYFGEGSWLTVV.